Detailed here is one T cell receptor (beta chain). Antigen unknown. Trimming pared 6 bases from V and 8 bases from J, leaving 17 bases between. Germline values: CDR1 SQVTM, CDR2 ANQGSEA. CDR3 size: 13 residues. This sample was taken from a study of cytomegalovirus exposure and HLA in healthy donors. About the research overall: Falling in the Caucasian-associated ancestry cluster were 81% of some 400 genotyped donors. Study-level points and caveats: Researchers left out some V segments, among them TRBV6-2 and TRBV6-3, as indistinguishable.

PCR was performed using 60 Vbeta and 13 Jbeta primers. The data were produced by immunoSEQ multiplex PCR, yet TCRdb's version contains in-frame clones alone and is incomplete. In the table there are approximately 92,000 clones, 70% to 85% of which are singletons. This TCR derives from a man aged 60 to 69 in good health and CMV-seronegative. The chain is built from TRBV29-1 and TRBJ2-1, with a possible D match to TRBD1 (6 bases). Sequenced: PBMCs. DNA of the CDR3: TGCAGCGTCAGGGGACCCAGGTACTATGAGCAGTTCTTC. Encoded protein: CSVRGPRYYEQFF.